The present T cell receptor (beta chain) was sequenced within a study of T cells in Graves' hyperthyroidism and ophthalmopathy. Using RNA transcripts as the source, TCR beta CDR3 regions were amplified. The primer set for the first-round RT-PCR of the TCR CDR3 was HTBI. A single record per CDR3 protein comes from TCRdb applying MiXCR to the multiplex PCR reads. The table shows about 130,000 distinct CDR3 sequences, with roughly a fifth occurring only once. Per the germline V gene, CDR1 is SGHRS and CDR2 is YFSETQ. Trimming removed 0 bases at V and 1 base at J, with 13 bases between. The CDR3 consists of 16 residues. This clonotype was recorded at least ten times.

This TCR was recovered from a woman between 50 and 59 years old with Graves' hyperthyroidism that later progressed to Graves' ophthalmopathy. The material sequenced was blood. V and J are TRBV5-1 and TRBJ2-5, with a weak D call TRBD2 (6 bases). The CDR3 reads CASSLDARRAQETQYF. DNA for the CDR3: TGCGCCAGCAGCTTGGATGCGCGGAGGGCCCAAGAGACCCAGTACTTC.